Listed here are 15 T cell receptor beta chains from one sample, sequenced in a study of early stage breast cancer tumors. Generated by immunoSEQ multiplex PCR, the TCRdb table keeps only in-frame clones and is missing some. Found here are around 4,400 clones, about two thirds of them singletons; the top ten hold approximately 26%. Sequencing input: normal breast tissue next to the tumor. These receptors were collected from a person in their 60s with breast cancer.

CDR3 residues: CASSPQAGETDTQYF. In nucleotides, the CDR3 is TGTGCCAGCAGCCCCCAAGCGGGGGAGACAGATACGCAGTATTTT. The V gene is TRBV11-2, the J gene TRBJ2-3; TRBD2 matches 8 bases. The CDR3 loop spans 15 amino acids. J was trimmed by 3 bases and V by 5 bases; bases with no gene match: 7. CDR1 is SGHAT, CDR2 FQNNGV, per germline. Full variable domain (remainder filled in from reference TRBV11-2 and TRBJ2-3): EAGVAQSPRYKIIEKRQSVAFWCNPISGHATLYWYQQILGQGPKLLIQFQNNGVVDDSQLPKDRFSAERLKGVDSTLKIQPAKLEDSAVYLCASSPQAGETDTQYFGPGTRLTVL.

This clone has a handful of counts. This chain joins TRBV6-5 and TRBJ2-7; D is ambiguous. There are 11 residues in the CDR3. Germline V gene data show CDR1 as MNHEY and CDR2 as SVGAGI. V shed 4 bases and J shed 3 bases, with 4 bases lying between them. CDR3 loop: CASSSNYEQYF. For the CDR3, the DNA is TGTGCCAGCAGTTCGAACTACGAGCAGTACTTC.

This clone appeared a single time. This chain connects TRBV11-3 to TRBJ1-1, with 11 bases aligning to TRBD1. The CDR3 consists of 15 residues. Trimming took 5 bases from V and 8 from J; bases not matched to a gene: 10. Per the germline V gene, CDR1 is SGHNT and CDR2 is YENEEA. The CDR3 sequence: CASSATGTGGREAFF. CDR3 DNA sequence: TGTGCCAGCAGCGCAACCGGGACAGGGGGAAGAGAAGCTTTCTTT. The full variable domain, its missing parts supplied by reference TRBV11-3 and TRBJ1-1, is EAGVVQSPRYKIIEKKQPVAFWCNPISGHNTLYWYLQNLGQGPELLIRYENEEAVDDSQLPKDRFSAERLKGVDSTLKIQPAELGDSAVYLCASSATGTGGREAFFGQGTRLTVV.

This sequence joins TRBV4-2 and TRBJ2-7, with 9 nucleotides matching TRBD1. The V gene's germline CDR1 is LGHNA and CDR2 YNFKEQ. The CDR3 totals 17 residues. After removal of 1 base from V and 2 bases from J, the junction contained 9 bases not matched to a gene. The CDR3 loop reads CASSQADNRGLTYEQYF. CDR3 sequence (DNA): TGTGCCAGCAGCCAAGCGGATAACAGGGGGCTTACCTACGAGCAGTACTTC.

This clone was detected a few times. The chain is built from TRBV7-2 and TRBJ1-5; 9 bases are a match to TRBD1. This CDR3 spans 15 amino acids. After removal of 2 bases from V and 7 bases from J, the junction contained 6 bases not matched to a gene. From germline, CDR1 is SGHTA and CDR2 FQGNSA. CDR3 in DNA: TGTGCCAGCAGCTTACAACAGGGGGCACGGCAGCCCCAGCATTTT. It encodes CASSLQQGARQPQHF.

This clone was counted between two and nine times. V is TRBV2 and J is TRBJ2-7; 9 nucleotides line up with TRBD1. J gave up 4 bases and V 8 bases, and 12 bases lay outside the gene matches. From germline, CDR1 is SNHLY and CDR2 FYNNEI. CDR3 length: 15 amino acids. The CDR3 coding sequence is TGTGCCAGCGGGACAGGGCCATTAGGAACTTACGAGCAGTACTTC. It codes for CASGTGPLGTYEQYF.

A few counts support this clone. V usage is TRBV7-2 and J usage is TRBJ1-1; TRBD1 aligns across 9 bases. Trimming cost V 1 base and J 11 bases; bases outside gene matches: 8. CDR1 is SGHTA and CDR2 is FQGNSA in the germline V gene. The CDR3 covers 14 residues. CDR3 sequence reads: CASSLVGQGMEAFF. CDR3 nucleotide sequence: TGTGCCAGCAGCTTAGTGGGACAGGGTATGGAGGCTTTCTTT.

The chain has TRBV29-1 and TRBJ2-7, with 8 bases that match TRBD1. CDR1 and CDR2 from the germline V gene are SQVTM and ANQGSEA. V gave up 2 bases and J gave up 4 bases; unmatched junction bases: 1. This CDR3 region has 12 residues. The CDR3 region has the DNA TGCAGCGTTGAACAGGGGGCGTACGAGCAGTACTTC. It encodes CSVEQGAYEQYF.

J is TRBJ1-1 and V is TRBV19, with TRBD1 matching over 9 bases. V dropped 5 bases and J dropped 7; count of bases not matched to a gene: 8. The CDR3 is 14 residues long. Per the germline V gene, CDR1 is LNHDA and CDR2 is SQIVND (reference sequence). The CDR3 here is CASSWDRASGEAFF. The CDR3 nucleotides are TGTGCCAGTAGTTGGGACAGGGCTAGTGGTGAAGCTTTCTTT.

The chain carries TRBV9 and TRBJ2-5; the match to TRBD1 covers 10 bases. The ends lost 3 bases at V and 4 bases at J; junction bases unmatched: 9. Looked up from germline, CDR1 is SGDLS and CDR2 is YYNGEE. The CDR3 totals 16 residues. CDR3 in DNA: TGTGCCAGCAGCGGGCTTGACAGGGGGCTTGGAGAGACCCAGTACTTC. Its translation is CASSGLDRGLGETQYF. The variable domain in full, completed from reference TRBV9 and TRBJ2-5, reads DSGVTQTPKHLITATGQRVTLRCSPRSGDLSVYWYQQSLDQGLQFLIQYYNGEERAKGNILERFSAQQFPDLHSELNLSSLELGDSALYFCASSGLDRGLGETQYFGPGTRLLVL.

This clone was recorded once. J is TRBJ1-2 and V is TRBV4-1; no firm D call. The CDR3 extends over 13 amino acids. The V end was cut by 4 bases, the J end by 8 bases, with 14 bases between. CDR1 and CDR2 (germline): MGHRA, YSYEKL. The CDR3 nucleotides are TGCGCCAGCAGCCCCGCGGCGTTCAGAGGCTACACCTTC. Its protein product is CASSPAAFRGYTF.

V gene TRBV6-5 combines with J gene TRBJ2-2; D might be TRBD2 (5 bases). Germline CDR1 and CDR2: MNHEY and SVGAGI. The CDR3 covers 13 residues. V dropped 0 bases and J dropped 13 bases, with 12 bases sitting between them. This CDR3 is CASSYSAGGVLFF. In nucleotides, the CDR3 is TGTGCCAGCAGTTACTCGGCCGGAGGTGTGCTGTTTTTT.

The rearrangement links TRBV21-1 to TRBJ2-5; the D call of TRBD1 is as the table states it, not checked on the DNA. TRBV21-1 is a recognized pseudogene. The CDR3 consists of 16 residues. CDR3 loop: CASSKEDRSKQETQYF. In nucleotides, the CDR3 is TGTGCCAGCAGCAAAGAGGACAGGTCTAAGCAAGAGACCCAGTACTTC.

The sample holds a few counts of this clone. This chain connects TRBV6-6 to TRBJ1-2; D remains ambiguous. CDR1 is MNHNY, CDR2 SVGAGI, per germline (reference sequence). This CDR3 spans 14 amino acids. Trimming pared 6 bases from V and 4 bases from J, leaving 15 bases between. The chain's CDR3 is CASSPGGAFYGYTF. In DNA, the CDR3 is TGTGCCAGCAGCCCCGGCGGCGCTTTCTATGGCTACACCTTC.

This clone was observed a few times. The V and J genes are TRBV6-1 and TRBJ2-3; D may be TRBD2 (6 bases). CDR3 size: 16 residues. Trimming pared 0 bases from V and 1 base from J, leaving 11 bases between. Looked up from germline, CDR1 is MNHNS and CDR2 is SASEGT. For the CDR3, the DNA is TGTGCCAGCAGTGAAGCAGCGGGCGGCGGCACAGATACGCAGTATTTT. This codes for CASSEAAGGGTDTQYF.